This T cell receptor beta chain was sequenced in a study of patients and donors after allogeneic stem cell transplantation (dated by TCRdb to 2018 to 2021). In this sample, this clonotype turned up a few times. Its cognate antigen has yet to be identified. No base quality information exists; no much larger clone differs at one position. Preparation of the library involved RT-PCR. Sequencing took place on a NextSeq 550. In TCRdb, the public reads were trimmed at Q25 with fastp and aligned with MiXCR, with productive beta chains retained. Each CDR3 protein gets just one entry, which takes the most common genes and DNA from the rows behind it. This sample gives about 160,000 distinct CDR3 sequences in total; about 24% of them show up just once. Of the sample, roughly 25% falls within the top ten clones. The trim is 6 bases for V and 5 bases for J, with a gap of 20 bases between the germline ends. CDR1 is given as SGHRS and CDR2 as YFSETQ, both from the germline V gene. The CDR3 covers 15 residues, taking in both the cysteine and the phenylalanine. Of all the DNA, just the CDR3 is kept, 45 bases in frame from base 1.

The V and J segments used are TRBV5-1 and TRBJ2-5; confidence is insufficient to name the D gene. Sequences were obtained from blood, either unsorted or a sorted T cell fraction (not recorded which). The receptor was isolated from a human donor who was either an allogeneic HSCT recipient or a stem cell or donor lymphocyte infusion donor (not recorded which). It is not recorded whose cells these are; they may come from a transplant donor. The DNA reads TGCGCCAGCACTCTCCTCGACCGACTCCACGAGACCCAGTACTTC. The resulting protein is CASTLLDRLHETQYF.